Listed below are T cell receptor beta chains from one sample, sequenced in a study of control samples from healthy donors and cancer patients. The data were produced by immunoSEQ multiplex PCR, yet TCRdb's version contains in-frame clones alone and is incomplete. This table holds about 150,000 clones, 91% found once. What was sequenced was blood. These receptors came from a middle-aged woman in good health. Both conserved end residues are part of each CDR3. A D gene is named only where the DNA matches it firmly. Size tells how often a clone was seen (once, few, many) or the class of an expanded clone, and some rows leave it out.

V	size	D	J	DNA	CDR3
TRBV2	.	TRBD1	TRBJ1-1	TGTGCCCGACAGGGAAGGTTCGGTGAAGCTTTCTTT	CARQGRFGEAFF
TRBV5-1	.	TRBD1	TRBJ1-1	TGCGCTTCAATTCCTACGGCAGGGGGCAATGAAGCTTTCTTT	CASIPTAGGNEAFF
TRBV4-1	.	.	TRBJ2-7	TGCGCCAGCAGCCAACTCTACTCATACGAGCAGTACTTC	CASSQLYSYEQYF
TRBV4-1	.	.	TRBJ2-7	TGCGCCAGCAGCCACAATGGCTACGAGCAGTACTTC	CASSHNGYEQYF
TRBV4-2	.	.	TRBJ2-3	TGTGCCAGCAGCCAAGCCTCCCTCGTCGCGGGGGCTCCCACAGATACGCAGTATTTT	CASSQASLVAGAPTDTQYF
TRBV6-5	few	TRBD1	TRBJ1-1	TGTGCCAGCAGTCTTAGACAGGGGAGCACTGAAGCTTTCTTT	CASSLRQGSTEAFF
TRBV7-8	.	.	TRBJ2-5	TGTGCCAGCAGCTTAAATTTGGAGACCCAGTACTTC	CASSLNLETQYF
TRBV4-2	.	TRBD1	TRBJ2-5	TGTGCCAGCAGCCCCGGGACAGAACAAGAGACCCAGTACTTC	CASSPGTEQETQYF
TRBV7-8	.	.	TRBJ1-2	TGTGCCAGCAGCTTAAGGACAGCCTATGGCTACACCTTC	CASSLRTAYGYTF
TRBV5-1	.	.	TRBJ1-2	TGCGCCACCTCCCGGGGAGACGACTATGGCTACACCTTC	CATSRGDDYGYTF
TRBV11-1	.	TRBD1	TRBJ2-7	TGTGCCAGCAGCTTCGATTCACAGGGGAATGGCTACGAGCAGTACTTC	CASSFDSQGNGYEQYF
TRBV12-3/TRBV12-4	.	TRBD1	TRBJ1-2	TGTGCCAGCAGTCTAGGGACAGGGGTTGGCTACACCTTC	CASSLGTGVGYTF
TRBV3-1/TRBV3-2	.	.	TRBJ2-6	TGTGCCAGCAGCCAGGGGGACTCTGGGGCCAACGTCCTGACTTTC	CASSQGDSGANVLTF
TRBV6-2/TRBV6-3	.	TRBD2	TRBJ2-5	TGTGCCAGCAGTCCCTGGGCGGGGGAGCAAGAGACCCAGTACTTC	CASSPWAGEQETQYF
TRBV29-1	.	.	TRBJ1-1	TGCAGCGTTTTGGGCGGGTTGAACACTGAAGCTTTCTTT	CSVLGGLNTEAFF
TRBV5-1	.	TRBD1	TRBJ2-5	TGCGCCAGCAGCTTGGAGGACAGGAAAGAGACCCAGTACTTC	CASSLEDRKETQYF
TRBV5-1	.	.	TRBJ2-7	TGCGCCAGCAGCTTGGCGGGGGAAGGAGGAGGAGAGCAGTACTTC	CASSLAGEGGGEQYF
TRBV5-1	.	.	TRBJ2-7	TGCGCCAGCAGCCCGGAAGCAGGGGACTACGAGCAGTACTTC	CASSPEAGDYEQYF
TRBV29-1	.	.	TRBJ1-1	TGCAGCGTAAGACAGGAGAACACTGAAGCTTTCTTT	CSVRQENTEAFF
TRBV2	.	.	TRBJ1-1	TGTGCCAGCAGCGTAGCAGATGGGAACACTGAAGCTTTCTTT	CASSVADGNTEAFF
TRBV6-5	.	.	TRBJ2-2	TGTGCCAGCAATCACAGGGAGGGCACCGGGGAGCTGTTTTTT	CASNHREGTGELFF
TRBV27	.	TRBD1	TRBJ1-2	TGTGCCAGCAGCACAAGGGGACAGTTTAACGGCTACACCTTC	CASSTRGQFNGYTF
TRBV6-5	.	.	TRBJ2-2	TGTGCCAGCAGTTACTCTGAGGAGGGCACCGGGGAGCTGTTTTTT	CASSYSEEGTGELFF
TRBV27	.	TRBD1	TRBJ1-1	TGTGCCAGCAGTTTATTCCAGGGGGCAATCTCTGAAGCTTTCTTT	CASSLFQGAISEAFF
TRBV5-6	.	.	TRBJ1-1	TGTGCCAGCAGCTTTACGGGGATCACTGAAGCTTTCTTT	CASSFTGITEAFF
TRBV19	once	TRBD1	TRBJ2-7	TGTGCCAGTAGCAGGGGGACAGAAGGATCCTACGAGCAGTACTTC	CASSRGTEGSYEQYF
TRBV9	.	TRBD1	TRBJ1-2	TGTGCCAGCAGCGTACCGTTTACAGGGGTGGATAGCTACACCTTC	CASSVPFTGVDSYTF
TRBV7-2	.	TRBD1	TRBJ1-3	TGTGCCAGCAGCTTAGATCCAGGGGGGGGAAACACCATATATTTT	CASSLDPGGGNTIYF
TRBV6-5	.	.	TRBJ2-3	TGTGCCAGCAGACGACACACTAGCACAGATACGCAGTATTTT	CASRRHTSTDTQYF
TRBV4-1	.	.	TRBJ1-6	TGCGCCAGCAGCCAAGGGGTTGCCAGCTCCTATAATTCACCCCTCCACTTT	CASSQGVASSYNSPLHF
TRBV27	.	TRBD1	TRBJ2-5	TGTGCCAGCAGTTTAATAGCGACAGGGGGACACGAGACCCAGTACTTC	CASSLIATGGHETQYF
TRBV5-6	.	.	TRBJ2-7	TGTGCCAGCAGCCGTATAATCCTCCCCCACGAGCAGTACTTC	CASSRIILPHEQYF
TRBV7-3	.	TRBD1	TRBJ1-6	TGTGCCAGCAGCGAGGGGGACAGGCGTAATTCACCCCTCCACTTT	CASSEGDRRNSPLHF
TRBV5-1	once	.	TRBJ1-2	TGCGCCAGCAGCTTGGGGCAGCTCGACGGCTACACCTTC	CASSLGQLDGYTF
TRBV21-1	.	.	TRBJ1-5	TGTGCCAGCAGGGTGGCGGACCCCAATAGCAATCAGCCCCGGCATTTT	CASRVADPNSNQPRHF
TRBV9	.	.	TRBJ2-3	TGTGCCAGCAGCCCGGTCGGGGGAAGCACAGATACGCAGTATTTT	CASSPVGGSTDTQYF
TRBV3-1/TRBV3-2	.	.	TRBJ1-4	TGTGCCAGCAGCCAAGGATTGAGATCGGGAGATGAAAAACTGTTTTTT	CASSQGLRSGDEKLFF
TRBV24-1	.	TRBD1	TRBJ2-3	TGTGCCACCAGTGATTTGCATGGGCAGGGGGGCACAGATACGCAGTATTTT	CATSDLHGQGGTDTQYF
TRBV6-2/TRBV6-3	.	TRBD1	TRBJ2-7	TGTGCCAGCAGTTTTCCGGGACAGGGGCACTACGAGCAGTACTTC	CASSFPGQGHYEQYF
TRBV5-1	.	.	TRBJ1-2	TGCGCCAGCAGCTTGGCCGGAGTGGGACACCCAGATGGCTACACCTTC	CASSLAGVGHPDGYTF
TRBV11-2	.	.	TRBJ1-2	TGTGCCAGCAGCTTAGAGGGAAATGGCTACACCTTC	CASSLEGNGYTF
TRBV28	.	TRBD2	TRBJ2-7	TGTGCCAGCAGTTTAGTGCTAGCGGGGGCCCGCCTAAGCTCCTACGAGCAGTACTTC	CASSLVLAGARLSSYEQYF
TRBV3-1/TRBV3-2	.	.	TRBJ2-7	TGTGCCAGCAGCCATCCCCCTGGCGAGCAGTACTTC	CASSHPPGEQYF
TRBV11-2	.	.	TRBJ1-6	TGTGCCAGCAGCCCTGAGGACCAATATAATTCACCCCTCCACTTT	CASSPEDQYNSPLHF
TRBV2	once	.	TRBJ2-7	TGTGCCAGCAGGAAGGGGGGCCTCTACGAGCAGTACTTC	CASRKGGLYEQYF
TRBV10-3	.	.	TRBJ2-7	TGTGCCACCTCCAATGGGTCCGTTTTATACGAGCAGTACTTC	CATSNGSVLYEQYF
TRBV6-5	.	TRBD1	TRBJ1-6	TGTGCCAGCAGACGAGGACAGGGACGGAATTCACCCCTCCACTTT	CASRRGQGRNSPLHF
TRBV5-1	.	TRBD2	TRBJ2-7	TGCGCCAGCGACCCCGGGGGGGGCACCTACGAGCAGTACTTC	CASDPGGGTYEQYF
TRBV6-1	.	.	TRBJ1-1	TGTGCCAGCAGTGAAATCGGCGGAGTCGGAGCTTTCTTT	CASSEIGGVGAFF
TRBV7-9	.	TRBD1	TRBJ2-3	TGTGCCAGCAGCCAGAACCTTGGACAGGCCGCCCCAGATACGCAGTATTTT	CASSQNLGQAAPDTQYF
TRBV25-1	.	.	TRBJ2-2	TGTGCCAGCAGTGATACCAGGTCCGCGAACACCGGGGAGCTGTTTTTT	CASSDTRSANTGELFF
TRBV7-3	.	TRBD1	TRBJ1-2	TGTGCCAGCAGCAATCCGGGACAGGGGAATGGCTACACCTTC	CASSNPGQGNGYTF
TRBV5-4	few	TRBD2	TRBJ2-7	TGTGCCAGCAGCACACGCTCTAGCGGGGGGTTGATCTACGAGCAGTACTTC	CASSTRSSGGLIYEQYF
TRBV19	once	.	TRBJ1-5	TGTGCCAGTAGGACTTCGGGCGGGGGTATAGAGCCCCAGCATTTT	CASRTSGGGIEPQHF
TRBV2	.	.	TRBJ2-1	TGTGCCAGCAGGGGAAGCCCCTCCAATGAGCAGTTCTTC	CASRGSPSNEQFF
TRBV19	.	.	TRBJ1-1	TGTGCCAGTAGAACCTCAACAGGGAACACTGAAGCTTTCTTT	CASRTSTGNTEAFF
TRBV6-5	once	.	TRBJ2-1	TGTGCCAGCAGTTACGGCGTCACCAATGAGCAGTTCTTC	CASSYGVTNEQFF
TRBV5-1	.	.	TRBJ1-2	TGCGCCAGCAGCTTGTCGGCCTCACAGGCCTATGGCTACACCTTC	CASSLSASQAYGYTF
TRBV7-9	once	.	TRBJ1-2	TGTGCCAGCAGCCCACGCGATGCCTATGGCTACACCTTC	CASSPRDAYGYTF